A single sample is the source of the 6 T cell receptor beta chains below, sequenced in a study of cytomegalovirus exposure and HLA in healthy donors (dated by TCRdb to between 2016 and 2019). Receptor libraries were prepared by the immunoSEQ multiplex PCR assay. For the multiplex PCR, a mixture combining 60 forward primers for TCR Vbeta segments and 13 reverse primers for TCR Jbeta segments was used. The source is immuneACCESS, and TCRdb retained only in-frame sequences with V and J called. Part of the clones is not carried over; for the studies checked, unresolved V genes explain less than half of this, and the remainder is unexplained. The sample records 100,000 to 150,000 clones, approximately 80% of which are singletons. The top ten clones comprise 2.7% of the sample. The sequenced material came from PBMCs. These TCRs come from a woman in her 40s in good health and CMV-seropositive.

The chain links TRBV6-6 to TRBJ2-2, with D unresolved. V lost 4 bases and J 0 bases, leaving 9 bases between the germline ends. The length of the CDR3 is 15 residues. CDR1 and CDR2 from the germline V gene are MNHNY and SVGAGI (reference sequence). CDR3 coding DNA: TGTGCCAGCAGTTTGAAGACATCGAACACCGGGGAGCTGTTTTTT. Translated: CASSLKTSNTGELFF.

This sequence joins TRBV7-3 and TRBJ2-1, with a tentative D call TRBD2 (7 bases). Germline V gives CDR1 SGHTA, CDR2 FQGTGA. The length of the CDR3 is 14 residues. Trimming took 1 base from V and 8 from J, leaving 12 bases between them. The CDR3 protein is CASSLNQGRDEQFF. CDR3 DNA sequence: TGTGCCAGCAGCTTAAATCAGGGGAGGGATGAGCAGTTCTTC.

The V gene is TRBV5-5, the J gene TRBJ1-4, with 10 positions matching TRBD1. This CDR3 is built from 17 residues. V shed 0 bases, J shed 2 bases, and the junction held 4 bases outside the gene matches. The germline gives CDR1 SGHKS, CDR2 YYEKEE (reference sequence). CDR3 residues: CASSLAVGQGTNEKLFF. CDR3 in DNA: TGTGCCAGCAGCTTGGCCGTGGGACAGGGGACTAATGAAAAACTGTTTTTT.

This clone turned up a few times. V usage is TRBV7-2 and J usage is TRBJ2-1; the D gene is possibly TRBD2 (5 bases). The CDR3 has 13 residues. Germline lookup yields CDR1 SGHTA and CDR2 FQGNSA. Between the trimmed V and J ends, which lost 6 bases and 4 bases, there was a span of 10 bases. CDR3 bases: TGTGCCAGCAGTCCCGGGATTTACAATGAGCAGTTCTTC. It translates to CASSPGIYNEQFF.

The gene calls are TRBV29-1 and TRBJ2-2; D is perhaps TRBD1 (6 bases). The CDR3 is made up of 13 amino acids. CDR1 and CDR2 (germline): SQVTM, ANQGSEA. The germline V and J ends were trimmed by 1 base and 7 bases, with 10 bases remaining between them. The CDR3 reads CSVEVQGDGELFF. CDR3 nucleotides: TGCAGCGTTGAAGTACAGGGCGACGGGGAGCTGTTTTTT.

The chain joins TRBV10-3 to TRBJ2-3; 9 bases align to TRBD2. Trimming removed 8 bases from V and 5 bases from J; junction bases left unmatched: 20. The length of the CDR3 is 18 residues. Germline V gene data show CDR1 as ENHRY and CDR2 as SYGVKD. The CDR3, as DNA: TGTGCCATCGAAAGTTGGAGGCGGGAGGGCCGGGGAGAAGATACGCAGTATTTT. Protein: CAIESWRREGRGEDTQYF.